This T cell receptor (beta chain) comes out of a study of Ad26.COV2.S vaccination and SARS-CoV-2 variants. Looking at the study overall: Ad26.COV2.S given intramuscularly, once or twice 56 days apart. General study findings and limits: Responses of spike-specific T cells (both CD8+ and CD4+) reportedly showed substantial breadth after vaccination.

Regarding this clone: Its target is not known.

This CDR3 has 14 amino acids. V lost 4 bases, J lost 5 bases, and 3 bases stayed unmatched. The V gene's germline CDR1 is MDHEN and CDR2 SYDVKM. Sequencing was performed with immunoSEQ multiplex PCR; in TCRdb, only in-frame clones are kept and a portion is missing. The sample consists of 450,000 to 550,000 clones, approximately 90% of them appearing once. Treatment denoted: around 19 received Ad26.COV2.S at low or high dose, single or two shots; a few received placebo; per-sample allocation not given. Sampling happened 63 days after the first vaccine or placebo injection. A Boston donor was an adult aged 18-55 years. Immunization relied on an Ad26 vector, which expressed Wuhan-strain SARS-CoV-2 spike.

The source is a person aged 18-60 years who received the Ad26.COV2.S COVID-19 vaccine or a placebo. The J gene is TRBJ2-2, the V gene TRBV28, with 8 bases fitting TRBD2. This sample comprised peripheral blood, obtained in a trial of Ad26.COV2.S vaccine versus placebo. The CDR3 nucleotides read TGTGCCAGCAGTTCAGCGGGAGTGACCGGGGAGCTGTTTTTT. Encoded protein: CASSSAGVTGELFF.